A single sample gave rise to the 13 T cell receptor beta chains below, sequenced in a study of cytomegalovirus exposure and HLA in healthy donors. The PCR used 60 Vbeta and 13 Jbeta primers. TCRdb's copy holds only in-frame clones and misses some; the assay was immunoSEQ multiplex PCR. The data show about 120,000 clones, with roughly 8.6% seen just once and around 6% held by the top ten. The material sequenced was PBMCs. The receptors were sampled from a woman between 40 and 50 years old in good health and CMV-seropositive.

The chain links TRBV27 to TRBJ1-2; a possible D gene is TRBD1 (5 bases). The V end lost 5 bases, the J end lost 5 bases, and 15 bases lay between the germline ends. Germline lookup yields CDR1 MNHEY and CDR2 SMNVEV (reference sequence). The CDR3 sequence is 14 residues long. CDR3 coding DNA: TGTGCCAGCAGTGTTGGGGCCGCGGGGTATGGCTACACCTTC. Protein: CASSVGAAGYGYTF.

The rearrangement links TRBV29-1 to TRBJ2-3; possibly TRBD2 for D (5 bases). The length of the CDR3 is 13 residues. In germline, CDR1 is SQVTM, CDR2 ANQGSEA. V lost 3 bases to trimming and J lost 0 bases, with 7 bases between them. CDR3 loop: CSVDAGSTDTQYF. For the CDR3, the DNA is TGCAGCGTTGATGCGGGTAGCACAGATACGCAGTATTTT.

CDR3: CASSENRGRDETQYF. CDR3 DNA: TGTGCCAGCAGTGAAAACAGGGGGCGCGATGAGACCCAGTACTTC. The chain combines TRBV2 with TRBJ2-5, with 9 bases lining up with TRBD1. The CDR3 spans 15 residues. The V segment lost 2 bases and the J segment 5 bases; nucleotides outside the gene matches: 6. The V gene's germline CDR1 is SNHLY and CDR2 FYNNEI.

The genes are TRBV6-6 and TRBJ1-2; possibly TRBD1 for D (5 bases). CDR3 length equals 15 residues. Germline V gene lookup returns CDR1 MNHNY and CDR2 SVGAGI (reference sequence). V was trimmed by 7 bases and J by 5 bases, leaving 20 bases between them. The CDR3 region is CASTDKGQGIYGYTF. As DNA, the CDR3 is TGTGCCAGCACCGACAAGGGGCAGGGTATTTATGGCTACACCTTC.

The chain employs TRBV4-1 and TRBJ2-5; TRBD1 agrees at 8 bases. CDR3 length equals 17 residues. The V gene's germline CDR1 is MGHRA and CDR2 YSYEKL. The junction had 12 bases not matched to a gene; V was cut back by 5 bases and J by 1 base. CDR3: CASSFLPGQVAQETQYF. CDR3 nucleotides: TGCGCCAGCAGCTTTCTACCGGGACAGGTGGCCCAAGAGACCCAGTACTTC.

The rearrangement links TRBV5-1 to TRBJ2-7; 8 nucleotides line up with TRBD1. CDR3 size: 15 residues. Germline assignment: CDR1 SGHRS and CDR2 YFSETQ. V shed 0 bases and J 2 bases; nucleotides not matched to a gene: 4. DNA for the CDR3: TGCGCCAGCAGCTTGGATGCAGGGGGCACCTACGAGCAGTACTTC. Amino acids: CASSLDAGGTYEQYF.

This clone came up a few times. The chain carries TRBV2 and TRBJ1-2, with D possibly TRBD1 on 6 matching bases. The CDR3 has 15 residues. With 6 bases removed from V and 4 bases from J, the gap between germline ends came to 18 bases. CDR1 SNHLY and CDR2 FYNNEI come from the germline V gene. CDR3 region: CASSRNTGLGYGYTF. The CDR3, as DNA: TGTGCCAGCAGCCGTAATACAGGGTTGGGCTATGGCTACACCTTC.

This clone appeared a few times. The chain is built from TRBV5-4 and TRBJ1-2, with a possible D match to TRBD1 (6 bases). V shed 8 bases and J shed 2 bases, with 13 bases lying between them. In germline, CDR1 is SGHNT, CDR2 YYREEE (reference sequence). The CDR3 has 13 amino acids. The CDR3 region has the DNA TGTGCCAGAAGCGACGGGACAAACTATGGCTACACCTTC. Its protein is CARSDGTNYGYTF.

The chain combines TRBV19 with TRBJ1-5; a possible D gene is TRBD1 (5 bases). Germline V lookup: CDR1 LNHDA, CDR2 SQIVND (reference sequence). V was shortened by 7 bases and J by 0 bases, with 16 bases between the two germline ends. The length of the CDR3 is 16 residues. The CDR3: CASTQGGDVSNQPQHF. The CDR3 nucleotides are TGTGCCAGTACTCAAGGCGGGGACGTTAGCAATCAGCCCCAGCATTTT. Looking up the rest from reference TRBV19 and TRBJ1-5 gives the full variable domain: DGGITQSPKYLFRKEGQNVTLSCEQNLNHDAMYWYRQDPGQGLRLIYYSQIVNDFQKGDIAEGYSVSREKKESFPLTVTSAQKNPTAFYLCASTQGGDVSNQPQHFGDGTRLSIL.

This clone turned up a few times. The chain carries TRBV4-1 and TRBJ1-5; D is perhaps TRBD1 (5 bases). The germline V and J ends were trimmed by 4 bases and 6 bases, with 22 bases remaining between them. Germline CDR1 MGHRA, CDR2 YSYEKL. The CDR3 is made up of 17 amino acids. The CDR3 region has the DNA TGCGCCAGCAGCCGATACTGGTCGGAAGGGGAGGGTCAGCCCCAGCATTTT. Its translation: CASSRYWSEGEGQPQHF.

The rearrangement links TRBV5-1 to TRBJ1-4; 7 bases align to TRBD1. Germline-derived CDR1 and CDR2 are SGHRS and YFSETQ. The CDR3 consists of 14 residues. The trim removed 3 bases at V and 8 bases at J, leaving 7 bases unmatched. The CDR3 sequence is CASSSDRVAEKLFF. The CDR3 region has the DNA TGCGCCAGCAGCTCAGACAGGGTTGCGGAAAAACTGTTTTTT.

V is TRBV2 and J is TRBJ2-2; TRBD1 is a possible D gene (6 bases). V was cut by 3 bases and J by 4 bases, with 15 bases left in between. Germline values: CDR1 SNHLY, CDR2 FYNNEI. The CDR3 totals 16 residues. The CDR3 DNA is TGTGCCAGCAGTGATCATCTGGGCAGGGGCACCGGGGAGCTGTTTTTT. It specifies CASSDHLGRGTGELFF.

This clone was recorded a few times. CDR3 coding DNA: TGTGCCAGCAGCGTAGGAGCGGGGAATCCAGATACGCAGTATTTT. This codes for CASSVGAGNPDTQYF. The V call is TRBV9, the J call TRBJ2-3; 7 positions match TRBD2. The CDR3 sequence is 15 residues long. CDR1 and CDR2 (germline): SGDLS, YYNGEE. Trimming took 0 bases from V and 4 from J; bases not matched to a gene: 5.